The entry that follows covers one T cell receptor beta chain sequence. These data come from a study of human T cells and chemical hapten exposure. Study overall: The use of 2% DPC on roughly 2 cm by roughly 2 cm of upper inner arm skin constituted sensitization.

Time point reported: pre-sensitization, week 0. Treatment described: therapeutic diphenylcyclopropenone sensitization with weekly scalp DPC. Each donor was an alopecia patient between 18 and 70 years of age who qualified for DPC. Each CDR3 protein is one row after TCRdb ran MiXCR on the RACE reads. This table holds some 200,000 distinct CDR3 sequences, around 30% found once. The V end was cut by 3 bases, the J end by 1 base, with 14 bases between. This CDR3 has 15 amino acids. Germline lookup yields CDR1 SQVTM and CDR2 ANQGSEA. The sequenced sample was whole blood, obtained in connection with sensitization to the hapten diphenylcyclopropenone (DPC). The sequence came from a woman aged 25 to 39 with alopecia areata. Some clones in this sample may be carry-over from other donors' samples. The chain uses TRBV29-1 and TRBJ2-3, with unresolved D. CDR3 DNA sequence: TGCAGCGTTGATTGGGCTATAGACGGCACAGATACGCAGTATTTT. Translating gives CSVDWAIDGTDTQYF.